These 22 T cell receptor beta chains came from one sample sequenced in a study of blood T cells in healthy people across ages. It was with a sample-barcoded 5' primer and a J-beta primer mix that a second PCR of roughly 6 to 12 cycles was run. TCRdb recomputed calls from the 5' RACE reads with MiXCR, one row per CDR3 protein. This sample has fewer than 800,000 distinct CDR3 sequences, with approximately 30% found just once. The sequencing input was blood. The receptors derive from a woman of 80 years or more in good health.

This clonotype was seen at least ten times. This chain joins TRBV6-1 and TRBJ1-6, with a weak D call TRBD1 (6 bases). The CDR3 consists of 15 residues. The ends were cut back, 2 bases at V and 11 bases at J, with 16 bases in the middle. The V gene's germline CDR1 is MNHNS and CDR2 SASEGT. The CDR3, as DNA: TGTGCCAGCAGTGAAAGGGCAGGGACAACTGCACCCCTCCACTTT. It codes for CASSERAGTTAPLHF.

This clonotype was counted at least ten times. The rearrangement links TRBV25-1 to TRBJ1-4; D is possibly TRBD1 (5 bases). The CDR3 is 16 amino acids. Germline CDR1 reads MGHDK; CDR2 reads SYGVNS. Between the trimmed V and J ends, which lost 1 base and 7 bases, there was a span of 16 bases. The CDR3 protein is CASSESRAPFLEKLFF. In nucleotides, the CDR3 is TGTGCCAGCAGTGAATCCAGGGCCCCTTTTCTTGAAAAACTGTTTTTT.

As regards this clonotype: A much larger clone is a single base away; this may be a read error. The chain joins TRBV10-2 to TRBJ1-1; D is unresolved. From germline, CDR1 is WSHSY and CDR2 SAAADI. This CDR3 has 17 residues. V was shortened by 4 bases and J by 5 bases, with 23 bases between the two germline ends. CDR3 coding DNA: TGCGCCAGCAGTGGGTCTGGGTCTTCGTGGGTCGGGACTGAAGCTTTCTTT. Its protein product is CASSGSGSSWVGTEAFF.

This clonotype was counted many times. V gene TRBV9 combines with J gene TRBJ2-6; a weak D match, TRBD1 (6 bases). The germline CDR1 and CDR2 sequences are SGDLS and YYNGEE. The CDR3 totals 16 residues. V was pared by 5 bases and J by 0 bases, with 12 bases between. CDR3 sequence: CASSHQGNSGANVLTF. The CDR3, as DNA: TGTGCCAGCAGTCACCAGGGGAACTCTGGGGCCAACGTCCTGACTTTC.

This clonotype has just a few counts. This clone may be a read error of a much larger clone one base away. The chain couples TRBV29-1 to TRBJ2-7; weak D call: TRBD2 (5 bases). The germline V and J ends were trimmed by 5 bases and 1 base, with 12 bases remaining between them. CDR3 size: 13 residues. The V gene's germline CDR1 is SQVTM and CDR2 ANQGSEA. CDR3 residues: CSVWRAASYEQYF. The DNA for the CDR3 is TGCAGCGTTTGGCGGGCAGCTTCCTACGAGCAGTACTTC.

The genes are TRBV7-9 and TRBJ2-3; 12 nucleotides agree with TRBD1. The V segment lost 5 bases and the J segment 1 base; nucleotides outside the gene matches: 10. Germline V gene data show CDR1 as SEHNR and CDR2 as FQNEAQ (reference sequence). CDR3 size: 18 residues. CDR3 nucleotide sequence: TGTGCCAGCAGCCCCCGGGACAGGGGGCCGTGGGGCACAGATACGCAGTATTTT. This gives the protein CASSPRDRGPWGTDTQYF.

This clonotype was detected many times. This rearrangement joins TRBV30 to TRBJ2-5; 9 positions agree with TRBD1. CDR3 length: 15 residues. The germline CDR1 and CDR2 sequences are GTSNPN and SVGIG (reference sequence). The trim removed 1 base at V and 4 bases at J, leaving 7 bases unmatched. This CDR3 is CAWSEKGQGGETQYF. The CDR3 DNA reads as TGTGCCTGGAGTGAAAAGGGACAGGGTGGAGAGACCCAGTACTTC.

V is TRBV9 and J is TRBJ2-5; 10 bases fit TRBD2. Germline loops: CDR1 SGDLS, CDR2 YYNGEE. This CDR3 spans 15 amino acids. The ends lost 3 bases at V and 1 base at J; junction bases unmatched: 3. The CDR3 DNA sequence: TGTGCCAGCAGCGCAAGCGGGGGGGCCCAAGAGACCCAGTACTTC. It specifies CASSASGGAQETQYF.

This clonotype was seen a few times. Just one base apart from a much larger clone, this may be a read error. This chain joins TRBV20-1 and TRBJ2-6; either TRBD1 or TRBD2 may fit D (5 bases each). Germline loops: CDR1 DFQATT, CDR2 SNEGSKA (reference sequence). The CDR3 loop spans 14 amino acids. The CDR3 reads CSAAAVSGANVRTF. The CDR3 DNA is TGCAGTGCCGCAGCGGTCTCTGGGGCCAACGTCCGGACTTTC.

The CDR3 loop reads CASSLDWSVAYEQYF. The CDR3 nucleotides read TGTGCCAGCAGCTTAGACTGGAGTGTCGCCTACGAGCAGTACTTC. V and J are TRBV7-9 and TRBJ2-7; no reliable D call. V gave up 1 base and J gave up 2 bases, with 12 bases separating them. Germline V gene data show CDR1 as SEHNR and CDR2 as FQNEAQ (reference sequence). The CDR3 sequence is 15 residues long. Full variable domain (rest looked up from reference TRBV7-9 and TRBJ2-7): DTGVSQNPRHKITKRGQNVTFRCDPISEHNRLYWYRQTLGQGPEFLTYFQNEAQLEKSRLLSDRFSAERPKGSFSTLEIQRTEQGDSAMYLCASSLDWSVAYEQYFGPGTRLTVT.

This clonotype turned up a few times. This chain links TRBV11-2 with TRBJ2-2; D possibly corresponds to TRBD2 (5 bases). Germline-derived CDR1 and CDR2 are SGHAT and FQNNGV. V shed 8 bases and J shed 3 bases, with 19 bases lying between them. The CDR3 length is 16 residues. The CDR3 loop reads CASHFADAADTGELFF. In nucleotides, the CDR3 is TGTGCCAGCCACTTCGCGGACGCAGCGGACACCGGGGAGCTGTTTTTT.

The chain couples TRBV20-1 to TRBJ2-1; D possibly corresponds to TRBD1 (5 bases). Germline CDR1 reads DFQATT; CDR2 reads SNEGSKA (reference sequence). The V gene lost 2 bases and the J gene lost 4 bases, with 15 bases spanning the gap. The CDR3 has 15 residues. The CDR3 nucleotides are TGCAGTGCTAGAAGGTCCGGACAAATATACAATGAGCAGTTCTTC. It translates to CSARRSGQIYNEQFF.

With regard to this clonotype: This may stem from a read error, because a much larger clone lies one nucleotide away. The chain uses TRBV5-1 and TRBJ1-1; D not certain. The CDR3 loop spans 14 amino acids. Germline V gene lookup returns CDR1 SGHRS and CDR2 YFSETQ. The germline V and J ends were trimmed by 3 bases and 0 bases, with 9 bases remaining between them. The CDR3, as DNA: TGCGCCAGCAGCTCGGAAGGGTTGAACACTGAAGCTTTCTTT. This encodes CASSSEGLNTEAFF.

Concerning this clonotype: Given a much more abundant clone one base away, this may be a read error. V gene TRBV28 combines with J gene TRBJ2-3, with D possibly being TRBD2 (5 bases). The CDR3 loop spans 13 amino acids. Germline lookup yields CDR1 MDHEN and CDR2 SYDVKM. The CDR3 here is CTSNSGGTDTQYF. In DNA form, the CDR3 reads TGTACCAGCAATTCCGGGGGCACAGATACGCAGTATTTT.

As concerns this clonotype: A read error may account for a junction end that differs from germline. CDR3 amino acids: CSAISSGQGLIDEQFF. In DNA, the CDR3 is TGCAGCGCTATTAGTTCCGGACAGGGCCTCATTGATGAGCAGTTCTTC. The rearrangement links TRBV20-1 to TRBJ2-1, with 8 bases aligning to TRBD1. The CDR3 loop spans 16 amino acids. Per the germline V gene, CDR1 is DFQATT and CDR2 is SNEGSKA (reference sequence).

This clonotype was picked up many times. The chain joins TRBV20-1 to TRBJ2-7, with 8 bases aligning to TRBD1. Germline V lookup: CDR1 DFQATT, CDR2 SNEGSKA (reference sequence). V lost 5 bases and J lost 5; bases outside the gene matches: 8. The CDR3 has 13 amino acids. The CDR3 DNA follows: TGCAGTGCTGGACAGGGATCTGGACACGAGCAGTACTTC. This codes for CSAGQGSGHEQYF.

This clonotype was seen more than once but under ten times. CDR3 in amino acids: CASSTQSKTVNTEAFF. CDR3 nucleotide sequence: TGTGCCAGCAGCACCCAAAGTAAGACAGTGAACACTGAAGCTTTCTTT. The V call is TRBV9, the J call TRBJ1-1, with a weak D call TRBD1 (5 bases). Trimming removed 4 bases from V and 0 bases from J, with 16 bases in between. The CDR3 runs to 16 residues. Germline V lookup: CDR1 SGDLS, CDR2 YYNGEE.

The chain is built from TRBV20-1 and TRBJ2-7, with TRBD2 matching over 8 bases. CDR3 length: 12 residues. The V gene end was trimmed by 6 bases and the J gene end by 6 bases; junction bases not matched to a gene: 7. Per the germline V gene, CDR1 is DFQATT and CDR2 is SNEGSKA (reference sequence). The CDR3 sequence is CSARSSGGEQYF. CDR3 in DNA: TGCAGTGCCCGCTCCAGCGGGGGCGAGCAGTACTTC.

About this clonotype itself: The junction and the germline gene differ at one end; a read error may be behind it. The CDR3 nucleotides read TGCAGTATATTGGGAACAGGGGCCGGTAGGAATGAGCGGTTCTTC. Translated, it gives CSILGTGAGRNERFF. The rearrangement uses TRBV20-1 and TRBJ2-1; TRBD1 matches at 7 bases. Germline V gives CDR1 DFQATT, CDR2 SNEGSKA (reference sequence). This CDR3 comprises 15 residues.

The rearrangement joins TRBV29-1 to TRBJ1-4; no clear D gene. The CDR3 covers 13 residues. CDR1 is SQVTM and CDR2 is ANQGSEA in the germline V gene. V was shortened by 3 bases and J by 1 base, with 6 bases between the two germline ends. The CDR3 DNA follows: TGCAGCGTTGAGACCCAAACTAATGAAAAACTGTTTTTT. This translates into CSVETQTNEKLFF.

This clonotype showed up just once. The chain employs TRBV29-1 and TRBJ2-7, with D possibly being TRBD1 (6 bases). The germline gives CDR1 SQVTM, CDR2 ANQGSEA. The CDR3 covers 11 residues. The V end lost 4 bases, the J end lost 4 bases, and 8 bases lay between the germline ends. DNA for the CDR3: TGCAGCGTTGTGGACAGATACGAGCAGTACTTC. It codes for CSVVDRYEQYF.

The V gene is TRBV19, the J gene TRBJ1-2; D remains unclear. CDR1 and CDR2 from the germline V gene are LNHDA and SQIVND (reference sequence). The CDR3 is made up of 15 amino acids. Trimming took 5 bases from V and 0 from J, leaving 13 bases between them. CDR3 sequence reads: CASSARRSSNYGYTF. The CDR3 region has the DNA TGTGCCAGTAGTGCCCGACGGAGTTCTAACTATGGCTACACCTTC.